The present entry profiles one T cell receptor (beta chain) with its context. Germline trimming cut 4 bases from V and 7 bases from J; bases unmatched to any gene: 11. The CDR3 covers 15 residues. CDR1 is LGHNA and CDR2 is YSLEER in the germline V gene. The assay was immunoSEQ multiplex PCR, and TCRdb's table has in-frame clones only and misses some. The table shows approximately 110,000 clones, with around 83% occurring only once. This sample is part of a study of blood T cell repertoires in COVID-19. Overall study context: Collection of acute and convalescent COVID-19 samples took place in the United States, Italy and Spain.

V usage is TRBV4-3 and J usage is TRBJ1-1; TRBD1 matches 8 bases. This clonotype originated in a woman aged 55-75 years with COVID-19, enrolled during active disease. The sequencing input was peripheral blood. CDR3: CASSREGQGGNEAFF. For the CDR3, the DNA is TGCGCCAGCAGCCGAGAAGGACAGGGTGGCAATGAAGCTTTCTTT.